This TCR beta chain was sequenced in a study of cytomegalovirus exposure and HLA in healthy donors. On the study more broadly: Researchers previously reported finding roughly 120 million unique TCR beta sequences from around 200 million T cells. Study-wide results and caveats: Cytomegalovirus association was listed for about 160 TCR beta chains.

The CDR3 totals 15 residues. Germline V gene sequence: CDR1 SGHRS, CDR2 YFSETQ. V lost 1 base and J 5 bases, leaving 15 bases between the germline ends. In its sample, this clone was seen a few times. The antigen is unknown. A multiplex PCR was run with 60 Vbeta primers and 13 Jbeta primers. Source study methods: Later reanalysis found 60 million to 90 million unique TCR beta chains, 10 million to 12 million of them shared. Repertoires were generated with immunoSEQ multiplex PCR, while TCRdb's copy carries only in-frame clones and drops some. V and J calls and clone size follow that table, whereas D and trimming were derived from the DNA. The data show fewer than 150,000 clones, around 77% seen once.

The receptor was derived from a man aged 50-59 years in good health and CMV-seronegative. Sequenced sample: PBMCs. The chain combines TRBV5-1 with TRBJ2-5; a weak D match, TRBD2 (6 bases). The CDR3 nucleotides are TGCGCCAGCAGCTTGTTTCCGGAGGGCGGGGAGACCCAGTACTTC. Translating gives CASSLFPEGGETQYF.